These T cell receptor beta chains were read from a single sample in a study of monozygotic twins with inflammatory bowel disease. TCRdb derives one entry per CDR3 protein from the 5' RACE reads, leaving out DNA. The data include approximately 420,000 distinct CDR3 sequences; the top ten clones carry about 2.3%. Sequencing used blood. These receptor sequences come from a human donor with ulcerative colitis or Crohn's disease, or a healthy co-twin of an affected twin (not recorded which). The CDR3 runs from the conserved cysteine through the conserved F or W.

>TRBJ1-2|TRBV4-1
CASRKGGTGGYGYTF
>TRBJ2-1|TRBV5-1
CASSLGTSGVYNEQFF
>TRBJ2-2|TRBV18
CASSPLETGELFF
>TRBJ2-1|TRBV6-1
CPSSRSPSYNEQFF
>TRBJ2-2|TRBV11-2
CASSLVGQGLSGELFF
>TRBJ2-5|TRBV20-1
CSARRTVPWETQYF
>TRBJ2-1|TRBV12-3/TRBV12-4
CASTFGDRGYNEQFF
>TRBJ2-3|TRBV11-2
CASSPQGREDTQYF
>TRBJ2-7|TRBV11-2
CASSLGSSRAYEQYF
>TRBJ1-2|TRBV6-1
CASGQGGGERYGYTF
>TRBJ2-1|TRBV3-1
CASSQAAANEQFF
>TRBJ2-3|TRBV15
CATSSSKGSGLGSTDTQYF
>TRBJ2-7|TRBV6-1
CASSRSTRAVSSYEQYF
>TRBJ2-7|TRBV2
CASSLKRTGGYEQYF
>TRBJ2-2|TRBV12-3/TRBV12-4
CASTETGELFF
>TRBJ2-7|TRBV7-2
CASTQVAGAYEQYF
>TRBJ2-2|TRBV5-4
CASKPGLAGVTGELFF
>TRBJ2-2|TRBV28
CASSLRTGLWNTGELFF
>TRBJ1-2|TRBV6-5
CASWTGGNYGYTF
>TRBJ2-3|TRBV12-3/TRBV12-4
CASSASQGTDTQYF
>TRBJ2-2|TRBV4-3
CASSPFLAFNTGELFF
>TRBJ2-1|TRBV15
CATSRDGINTNHNEQFF
>TRBJ2-4|TRBV19
CASSIDRVSNIQYF
>TRBJ2-7|TRBV3-1
CASSQDRGRLAAYEQYF
>TRBJ2-1|TRBV28
CASKKVAGGPRGNEQFF
>TRBJ1-1|TRBV12-3/TRBV12-4
CASSMGQGSTEAFF
>TRBJ2-6|TRBV7-9
CASSSPGLRANVLTF
>TRBJ2-5|TRBV9
CASSVGGLSVETQYF